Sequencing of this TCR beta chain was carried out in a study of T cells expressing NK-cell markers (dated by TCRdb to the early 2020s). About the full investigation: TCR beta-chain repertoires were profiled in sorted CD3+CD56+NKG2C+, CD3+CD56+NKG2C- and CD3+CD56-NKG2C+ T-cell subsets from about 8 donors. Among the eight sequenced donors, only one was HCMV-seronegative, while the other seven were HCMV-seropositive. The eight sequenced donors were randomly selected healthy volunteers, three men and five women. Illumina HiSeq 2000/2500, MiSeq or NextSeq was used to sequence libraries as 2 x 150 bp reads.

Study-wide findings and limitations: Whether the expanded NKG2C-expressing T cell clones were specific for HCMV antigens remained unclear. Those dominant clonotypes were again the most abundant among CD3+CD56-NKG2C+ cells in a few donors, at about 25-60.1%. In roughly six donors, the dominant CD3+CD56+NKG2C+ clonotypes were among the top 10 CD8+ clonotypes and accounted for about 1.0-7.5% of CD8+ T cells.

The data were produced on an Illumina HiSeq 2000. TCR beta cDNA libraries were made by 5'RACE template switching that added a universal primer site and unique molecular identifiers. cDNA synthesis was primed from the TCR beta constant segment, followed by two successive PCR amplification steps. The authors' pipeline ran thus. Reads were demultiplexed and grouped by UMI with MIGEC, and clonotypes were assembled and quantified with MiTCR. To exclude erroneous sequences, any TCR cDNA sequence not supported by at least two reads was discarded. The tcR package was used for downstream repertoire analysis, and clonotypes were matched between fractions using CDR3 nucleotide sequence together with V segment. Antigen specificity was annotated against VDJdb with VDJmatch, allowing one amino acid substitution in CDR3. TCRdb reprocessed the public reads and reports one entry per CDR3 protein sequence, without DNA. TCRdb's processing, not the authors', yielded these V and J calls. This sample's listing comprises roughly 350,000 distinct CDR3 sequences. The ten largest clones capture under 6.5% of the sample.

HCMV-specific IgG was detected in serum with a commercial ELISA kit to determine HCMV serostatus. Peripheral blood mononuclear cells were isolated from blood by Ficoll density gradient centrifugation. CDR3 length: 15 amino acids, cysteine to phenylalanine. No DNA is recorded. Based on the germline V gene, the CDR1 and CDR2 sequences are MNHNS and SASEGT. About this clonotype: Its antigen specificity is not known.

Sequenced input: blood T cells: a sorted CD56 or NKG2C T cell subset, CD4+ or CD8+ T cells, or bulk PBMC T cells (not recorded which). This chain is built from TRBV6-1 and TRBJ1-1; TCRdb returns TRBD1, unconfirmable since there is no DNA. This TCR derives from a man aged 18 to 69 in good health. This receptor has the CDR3 CASPPGQGRFAEAFF.